These 3 T cell receptor beta chains originate from one sample sequenced in a study of response to subunit inactivated influenza vaccine. TCRdb reprocessed the RT-PCR reads via MiXCR and lists one record per CDR3 protein. The sample lists 610,000 or so distinct CDR3 sequences, around 13% occurring once. Here the sequenced sample was PBMCs from blood, taken 11 to 12 days after vaccination. The receptors were sampled from a middle-aged man who received an inactivated influenza vaccine.

This clonotype was detected a few times. The chain uses TRBV29-1 and TRBJ1-6; D possibly corresponds to TRBD1 (5 bases). The germline V gene has CDR1 SQVTM and CDR2 ANQGSEA. Trimming pared 6 bases from V and 7 bases from J, leaving 16 bases between. This CDR3 contains 14 residues. CDR3 protein: CSVLTGTENSPLHF. CDR3 DNA: TGCAGCGTCCTGACCGGGACGGAGAATTCACCCCTCCACTTT.

The chain employs TRBV5-5 and TRBJ2-7; D may be TRBD1 (5 bases). V lost 4 bases and J lost 2, with 16 bases in between. Germline V gives CDR1 SGHKS, CDR2 YYEKEE (reference sequence). CDR3 size: 15 residues. The CDR3 here is CASSPRAGRPYEQYF. The CDR3 DNA sequence: TGTGCCAGCAGCCCTAGGGCAGGGCGCCCCTACGAGCAGTACTTC.

The chain has TRBV4-3 and TRBJ2-2, with a tentative D call TRBD1 (6 bases). The CDR3 totals 18 residues. V was pared by 0 bases and J by 6 bases, with 20 bases between. Germline V gene sequence: CDR1 LGHNA, CDR2 YSLEER. The CDR3 loop is CASSQDRVESGDPGELFF. CDR3 nucleotides: TGCGCCAGCAGCCAAGATCGGGTTGAATCAGGGGATCCCGGGGAGCTGTTTTTT.